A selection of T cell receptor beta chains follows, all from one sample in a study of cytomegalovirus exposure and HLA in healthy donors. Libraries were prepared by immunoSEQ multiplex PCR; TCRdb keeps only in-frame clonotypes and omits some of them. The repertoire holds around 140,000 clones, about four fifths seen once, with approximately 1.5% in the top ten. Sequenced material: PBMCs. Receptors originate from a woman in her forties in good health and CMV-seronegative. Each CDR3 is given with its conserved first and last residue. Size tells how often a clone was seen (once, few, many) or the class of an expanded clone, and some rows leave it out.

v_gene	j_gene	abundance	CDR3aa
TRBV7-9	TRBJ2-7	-	CASSLSGVGRLSYEQYF
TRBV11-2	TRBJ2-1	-	CASSLNGGGGGAGNEQFF
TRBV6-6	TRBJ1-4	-	CASSYSLWIEVEKLFF
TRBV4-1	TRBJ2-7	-	CASSQPGQRIYEQYF
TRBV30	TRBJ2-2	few	CAWSVRRGRLAGGRYTGELFF
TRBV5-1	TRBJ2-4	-	CASSPQFLAKNIQYF
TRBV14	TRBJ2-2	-	CASSQGGFGTGELFF
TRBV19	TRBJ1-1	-	CASSIGHTNTEAFF
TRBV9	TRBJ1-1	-	CASSVRSDTEAFF
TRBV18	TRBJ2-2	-	CASSPRLAGDTGELFF
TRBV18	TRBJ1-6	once	CASSPQDRDNSPLHF
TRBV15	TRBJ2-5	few	CATSRDAGGIETQYF
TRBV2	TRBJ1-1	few	CASSEPVPNTEAFF
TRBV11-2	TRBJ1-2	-	CASSYSLQGYYGYTF
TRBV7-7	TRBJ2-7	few	CASSLSVGDYEQYF
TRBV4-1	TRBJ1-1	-	CASSQSADRVNTEAFF